A selection of T cell receptor beta chains follows, all from one sample in a study of blood T cell repertoires in COVID-19. The table came from immunoSEQ multiplex PCR; TCRdb's copy has only in-frame clones and leaves some out. The sample yields roughly 82,000 clones, less than 95% seen once. Material: peripheral blood. These receptors all come from a woman in her 50s in a cohort sampled during active COVID-19. CDR3s include the opening cysteine and the closing phenylalanine or tryptophan.

V,J,CDR3
TRBV6-5,TRBJ2-1,CASSHDRGRNNEQFF
TRBV5-1,TRBJ1-2,CASSFLTGPNYGYTF
TRBV9,TRBJ2-3,CASSPPLAGVTDTQYF
TRBV27,TRBJ2-7,CASSLGAGGTYEQYF
TRBV5-5,TRBJ2-7,CASSSPGRTNYEQYF
TRBV19,TRBJ1-1,CASITSGGENTEAFF
TRBV10-1,TRBJ2-1,CASSDLGRGHNEQFF
TRBV16,TRBJ1-3,CASSPLDSGNTIYF
TRBV5-1,TRBJ2-1,CASTMTSGRNEQFF
TRBV3-1/TRBV3-2,TRBJ2-5,CASSQIAGGGETQYF
TRBV19,TRBJ2-1,CASRLAGGNEQFF
TRBV18,TRBJ2-7,CASSPLVTGSHEQYF
TRBV18,TRBJ1-1,CASSPDRDEAFF
TRBV5-4,TRBJ1-2,CASSLYRFNYGYTF
TRBV19,TRBJ1-1,CASSIDPGGNAEAFF
TRBV28,TRBJ1-1,CASTVQGYTEAFF
TRBV28,TRBJ1-4,CASSLGATNEKLFF
TRBV19,TRBJ2-1,CASTGLPGEGRNEQFF
TRBV19,TRBJ1-2,CARTFATGWGYTF
TRBV6-5,TRBJ1-1,CASSSGRTFF
TRBV4-1,TRBJ2-5,CASSQVSSGSETQYF
TRBV28,TRBJ2-1,CASSWASGRNEQFF
TRBV11-2,TRBJ2-7,CASSPQGYEQYF